The 7 T cell receptor beta chains below all came from one sample that was sequenced in a study of somatic mutations in cytotoxic T cells in rheumatoid arthritis. Data came from immunoSEQ multiplex PCR; TCRdb stores just in-frame clones and leaves some out. Of 4,000 or so clones in the sample, over 85% were seen once. Specimen: CD8+ T cells sorted from blood. Source of these receptors: a woman aged 60-75 years with rheumatoid arthritis.

The CDR3 reads CASSSTGAGGRDEQFF. In DNA form, the CDR3 reads TGTGCCAGCAGCTCTACAGGAGCGGGAGGGCGTGATGAGCAGTTCTTC. V and J are TRBV13 and TRBJ2-1; TRBD2 matches 10 bases. Per germline, CDR1 PRHDT and CDR2 FYEKMQ (reference sequence). Trimming took 4 bases from V and 8 from J; bases not matched to a gene: 11. The CDR3 is 16 amino acids.

The CDR3 bases are TGTGCCAGCAGTTTCACCGGGAGCTCCTACGAGCAGTACTTC. Translated: CASSFTGSSYEQYF. V is TRBV27 and J is TRBJ2-7; D is possibly TRBD2 (6 bases). CDR3 size: 14 residues. CDR1 MNHEY and CDR2 SMNVEV come from the germline V gene (reference sequence). Trimming shortened V by 3 bases and J by 0 bases, and 9 bases separated the two germline ends.

The chain carries TRBV27 and TRBJ1-5; TRBD1 matches at 9 bases. CDR3 length equals 15 residues. The germline V gene has CDR1 MNHEY and CDR2 SMNVEV (reference sequence). With 6 bases clipped from V and 5 bases from J, the junction kept 8 bases outside the gene matches. CDR3 DNA: TGTGCCAGCAGATCCGGGACAGGGTCAGATCAGCCCCAGCATTTT. It specifies CASRSGTGSDQPQHF.

The rearrangement uses TRBV7-9 and TRBJ2-6; D is perhaps TRBD1 (6 bases). The V gene lost 3 bases and the J gene lost 0 bases, with 6 bases spanning the gap. CDR1 SEHNR and CDR2 FQNEAQ come from the germline V gene (reference sequence). CDR3 length equals 15 residues. The CDR3 here is CASSLGASGANVLTF. For the CDR3, the DNA is TGTGCCAGCAGCTTGGGGGCCTCTGGGGCCAACGTCCTGACTTTC.

V is TRBV7-9 and J is TRBJ2-7; 8 bases fit TRBD2. Trimming took 5 bases from V and 2 from J; bases not matched to a gene: 8. The CDR3 is made up of 15 amino acids. Per the germline V gene, CDR1 is SEHNR and CDR2 is FQNEAQ (reference sequence). CDR3 loop: CASSNITSGPYEQYF. Here the CDR3 DNA reads TGTGCCAGCAGCAATATTACTAGCGGACCCTACGAGCAGTACTTC.

The chain employs TRBV11-3 and TRBJ2-7, with 7 bases that match TRBD1. The germline CDR1 and CDR2 sequences are SGHNT and YENEEA. The CDR3 totals 16 residues. Germline trimming cut 6 bases from V and 2 bases from J; bases unmatched to any gene: 13. In DNA, the CDR3 is TGTGCCAGCAGTCCTGAACAGGGGCTAGGGGCCTACGAGCAGTACTTC. The encoded protein is CASSPEQGLGAYEQYF. Combining the CDR3 with reference TRBV11-3 and TRBJ2-7 gives the whole variable domain EAGVVQSPRYKIIEKKQPVAFWCNPISGHNTLYWYLQNLGQGPELLIRYENEEAVDDSQLPKDRFSAERLKGVDSTLKIQPAELGDSAVYLCASSPEQGLGAYEQYFGPGTRLTVT.

Notes on this clone: This CDR3 is also generated by other DNA sequences in the sample. The chain combines TRBV2 with TRBJ2-7, with D tentatively TRBD2 (5 bases). Germline CDR1 and CDR2: SNHLY and FYNNEI. The V gene lost 3 bases and the J gene lost 4 bases, with 19 bases spanning the gap. This CDR3 is built from 16 residues. Written as DNA, the CDR3 is TGTGCCAGCAGTGACGTTGGAAGCGGAAGGGCGTACGAGCAGTACTTC. This sequence encodes CASSDVGSGRAYEQYF.